A selection of T cell receptor beta chains follows, all from one sample in a study of T cell responses to AZD1222 COVID-19 vaccine. Data came from immunoSEQ multiplex PCR; TCRdb stores just in-frame clones and leaves some out. The sample records approximately 83,000 clones, about 93% being singletons. The sample in question was peripheral blood, obtained on day 0 of MenACWY control vaccination. These receptors originate from an adult in good health. The CDR3 runs from the conserved cysteine through the conserved F or W. The order of the fields is D gene, clone size, J gene, V gene, CDR3 DNA, CDR3 protein. The D gene is left open where the match is weak. Clone size is given for some rows only: seen once, a few or many times, or a class if the clone is expanded.

TRBD2 once TRBJ2-2 TRBV27 TGTGCCAGCAGTTCTCCGGCGGGAGCAAGCACCGGGGAGCTGTTTTTT CASSSPAGASTGELFF
- - TRBJ1-4 TRBV19 TGTGCCAGTAAGACAGGCCTCTCAGGTGGAAAACTGTTTTTT CASKTGLSGGKLFF
TRBD1 - TRBJ1-1 TRBV2 TGTGCCAGCAGGGACAGGGGTGAGGAAGCTTTCTTT CASRDRGEEAFF
- - TRBJ1-5 TRBV21-1 TGTGCCAGCAGCCCCCCTGGGACGGACAGCCAGCCCCAGCATTTT CASSPPGTDSQPQHF
- - TRBJ1-1 TRBV28 TGTGCCAGCAGTCCGGCTGGCGTATCAACTGAAGCTTTCTTT CASSPAGVSTEAFF
- - TRBJ1-5 TRBV28 TGTGCCAGCAGCCCCCGGGGGGCTGGCAATCAGCCCCAGCATTTT CASSPRGAGNQPQHF
- few TRBJ2-7 TRBV7-2 TGTGCCAGCAGCTCAGGACAAAATCCCTACGAGCAGTACTTC CASSSGQNPYEQYF
TRBD2 few TRBJ2-4 TRBV4-1 TGCGCCAGCAGCCAAGGGCTAGCGGTACTAGCCAAAAACATTCAGTACTTC CASSQGLAVLAKNIQYF
TRBD1 - TRBJ1-4 TRBV28 TGTGCCAGCAGTTTATACAGGGGCGCCGGGGAAGAAAAACTGTTTTTT CASSLYRGAGEEKLFF
- - TRBJ1-3 TRBV5-6 TGTGCCAGCAGCCCCGGGACCTTTAGCTCCGGAAACACCATATATTTT CASSPGTFSSGNTIYF
TRBD1 - TRBJ1-1 TRBV7-8 TGTGCCAGCAGCGCAGGGGCCTGGACAGGGGTTGAGGATGAAGCTTTCTTT CASSAGAWTGVEDEAFF
- - TRBJ1-2 TRBV28 TGTGCCAGCAGTCCCCCCCCCGGGGAGGGAGGCTACACCTTC CASSPPPGEGGYTF
- few TRBJ2-1 TRBV4-3 TGCGCCAGCAGCCGAGATTGGACCGATGAGCAGTTCTTC CASSRDWTDEQFF
TRBD1 - TRBJ1-2 TRBV6-5 TGTGCCAGCATTGCCCCGGGACAGGTGGCTGGCTACACCTTC CASIAPGQVAGYTF
TRBD1 - TRBJ2-1 TRBV27 TGTGCCAGCAGTTTCGGGACAGGGAGGATAAATGAGCAGTTCTTC CASSFGTGRINEQFF
TRBD2 - TRBJ2-3 TRBV7-9 TGTGCCAGCAGCGATAACAAAGGACTAGAAAAGTTGGTGGATACGCAGTATTTT CASSDNKGLEKLVDTQYF
TRBD1 once TRBJ1-2 TRBV7-8 TGTGCCAGCAGCCTACCGGACAGGGGTGGGGGTGGCTACACCTTC CASSLPDRGGGGYTF
- - TRBJ2-7 TRBV29-1 TGCAGCGTCCGCCCCTCCGGACAGTCCTACGAGCAGTACTTC CSVRPSGQSYEQYF
TRBD1 - TRBJ2-1 TRBV27 TGTGCCAGCAGTCCCCCAGGGGGACCCTACAATGAGCAGTTCTTC CASSPPGGPYNEQFF
- - TRBJ1-2 TRBV11-2 TGTGCCAGCAGCAGAATACAGGGAGCCCTTGGCGGCTACACCTTC CASSRIQGALGGYTF
TRBD2 - TRBJ2-7 TRBV20-1 TGCAGTGCTAGTAGCGGGAGGGTTCCCGAGCAGTACTTC CSASSGRVPEQYF
- - TRBJ1-5 TRBV10-1 TGCGCCAGCAGTGGGGGACTTCAGCCCCAGCATTTT CASSGGLQPQHF
- - TRBJ2-6 TRBV5-1 TGCGCCAGCAGCTTCACTTCCCACTCTGGGGCCAACGTCCTGACTTTC CASSFTSHSGANVLTF
TRBD2 - TRBJ2-2 TRBV30 TGTGCCTGGAGCACCGGGGGACTAGCGACCGGGGAGCTGTTTTTT CAWSTGGLATGELFF
TRBD1 - TRBJ2-7 TRBV18 TGTGCCAGCTCGTCGGGACAGGTCGAGCAGTACTTC CASSSGQVEQYF
TRBD1 - TRBJ1-2 TRBV5-4 TGTGCCAGCAGCCTAGTACAGGGGAGTTATGGCTACACCTTC CASSLVQGSYGYTF
- once TRBJ1-3 TRBV7-9 TGTGCCAGCAGCTTAACCCCCTCTGGAAACACCATATATTTT CASSLTPSGNTIYF
TRBD1 - TRBJ2-3 TRBV2 TGTGCCAGCAGTGCTCCGGGACAGGGGCCCGATACGCAGTATTTT CASSAPGQGPDTQYF
- - TRBJ1-2 TRBV19 TGTGCCAGTAGCTACGGGGCGGTCGCTAACGGCTACACCTTC CASSYGAVANGYTF
TRBD2 - TRBJ2-2 TRBV6-5 TGTGCCAGCAGGCGGGGCGGGACTAGCGGACGGGAGCTGTTTTTT CASRRGGTSGRELFF
- - TRBJ1-1 TRBV28 TGTGCCAGCAGTCCGGCCCCGGCGAGCACTGAAGCTTTCTTT CASSPAPASTEAFF
- - TRBJ1-3 TRBV7-9 TGTGCCAGTCACCAGGAGGGCTCTGGAAACACCATATATTTT CASHQEGSGNTIYF
- - TRBJ1-1 TRBV9 TGTGCCAGCAGCGACTCGACAGGTCCGAACACTGAAGCTTTCTTT CASSDSTGPNTEAFF
- - TRBJ1-2 TRBV7-2 TGTGCCAGCAGCTCGACAGCCCAGGAGGGCTACACCTTC CASSSTAQEGYTF
TRBD1 - TRBJ2-4 TRBV3-1/TRBV3-2 TGTGCCAGCAGCCAAGACGGGGGACAGGTCATTCAGTACTTC CASSQDGGQVIQYF
TRBD2 - TRBJ2-7 TRBV6-2/TRBV6-3 TGTGCCAGCAGTTACCTTAGCGGGAGTAAGTACTTC CASSYLSGSKYF
- once TRBJ2-1 TRBV29-1 TGCAGCGTTGCGGGATCCGGGAATGAGCAGTTCTTC CSVAGSGNEQFF
TRBD1 - TRBJ1-1 TRBV29-1 TGCAGCGTGTGGACAGGGGGCGAGCCGGGCACTGAAGCTTTCTTT CSVWTGGEPGTEAFF
- - TRBJ2-7 TRBV7-9 TGTGCCAGCAGCTTAGGCGGGTCCGAGCAGTACTTC CASSLGGSEQYF
- - TRBJ1-2 TRBV7-2 TGTGCCAGCAGCTTAAACAGGGTCCAGGGCTACACCTTC CASSLNRVQGYTF
- - TRBJ2-5 TRBV28 TGTGCCAACCCCCAGGGCAGGGGATACGAGACCCAGTACTTC CANPQGRGYETQYF
- - TRBJ1-4 TRBV30 TGTGCCTGGAGTGTGGCCGGGGTTGAAAAACTGTTTTTT CAWSVAGVEKLFF
- medium-sized TRBJ2-2 TRBV11-2 TGTGCCAGCAGCTTAGAGTACGGCGGGGAGCTGTTTTTT CASSLEYGGELFF
- - TRBJ1-2 TRBV4-1 TGCGCCAGCAGCCAGCCACTAGGGGCCAAGGGCTACACCTTC CASSQPLGAKGYTF
TRBD1 - TRBJ2-3 TRBV7-7 TGTGCTAGCAGCCGCAACTCGGACAGGCGCCATACGCAGTATTTT CASSRNSDRRHTQYF
- few TRBJ1-1 TRBV5-1 TGCGCCAGCAGCTTGGGCGGGGGCGCTGAAGCTTTCTTT CASSLGGGAEAFF
TRBD1 - TRBJ2-7 TRBV11-2 TGTGCCAGCAGCCTACAGGGCTCAGGGGGCCTGTACGAGCAGTACTTC CASSLQGSGGLYEQYF
- - TRBJ2-1 TRBV19 TGTGCCAGTAGTATAGTCTCCGTAGGACTAAGCTCCTACAATGAGCAGTTCTTC CASSIVSVGLSSYNEQFF
TRBD1 - TRBJ2-7 TRBV28 TGTGCCAGCAAACGGGGGACAGGCGTTGGCGAGCAGTACTTC CASKRGTGVGEQYF
- - TRBJ1-4 TRBV19 TGTGCCAGTAGTATCGGGAGCGTCGGTGCAACTAATGAAAAACTGTTTTTT CASSIGSVGATNEKLFF
TRBD2 - TRBJ2-3 TRBV6-5 TGTGCCAGCAGTAAGGGACTAGAATCAGATACGCAGTATTTT CASSKGLESDTQYF
TRBD2 - TRBJ2-1 TRBV10-3 TGTGCCATCGCACCCCGTAGGACTAGCGGGGTGAATGAGCAGTTCTTC CAIAPRRTSGVNEQFF
- once TRBJ2-5 TRBV9 TGTGCCAGCAGCCCCCCTCGTGGGGGTCAAGAGACCCAGTACTTC CASSPPRGGQETQYF
TRBD1 once TRBJ1-1 TRBV5-8 TGTGCCAGCAGCTCACCAAAGGGACAGATGAACACTGAAGCTTTCTTT CASSSPKGQMNTEAFF
- - TRBJ2-1 TRBV3-1/TRBV3-2 TGTGCCAGCAGCCAAGGGAGAGGGAACAACAATGAGCAGTTCTTC CASSQGRGNNNEQFF
- - TRBJ1-5 TRBV6-5 TGTGCCAGCACCTGGACAAGCAATCAGCCCCAGCATTTT CASTWTSNQPQHF
- - TRBJ2-7 TRBV10-1 TGCGCCAGCAGTGCCTCCCAAATCGGATACGAGCAGTACTTC CASSASQIGYEQYF
- - TRBJ2-7 TRBV2 TGTGCCAGCAGGGACTACTCCTACGAGCAGTACTTC CASRDYSYEQYF
- once TRBJ1-1 TRBV6-5 TGTGCCAGCAGTTACCTGGGGAACACTGAAGCTTTCTTT CASSYLGNTEAFF